Below, 15 T cell receptor beta chains from the same sample are listed, as sequenced in a study of blood T cell repertoires in COVID-19. The table came from immunoSEQ multiplex PCR; TCRdb's copy has only in-frame clones and leaves some out. This sample has approximately 170,000 clones, with about 85% found just once. Sequences were obtained from peripheral blood. The receptors were sampled from a woman between 70 and 85 years old with COVID-19, enrolled during active disease.

This clone is a singleton in its sample. The chain carries TRBV9 and TRBJ1-6; D is unclear. Germline CDR1 is SGDLS and CDR2 is YYNGEE. The CDR3 spans 17 residues. Trimming took off 0 bases at V and 4 bases at J, with 14 bases between the two ends. The CDR3: CASSVDGQERYNSPLHF. Here the CDR3 DNA reads TGTGCCAGCAGCGTAGATGGGCAGGAGCGGTATAATTCACCCCTCCACTTT. The entire variable domain, with the rest obtained from reference TRBV9 and TRBJ1-6, is as follows: DSGVTQTPKHLITATGQRVTLRCSPRSGDLSVYWYQQSLDQGLQFLIQYYNGEERAKGNILERFSAQQFPDLHSELNLSSLELGDSALYFCASSVDGQERYNSPLHFGNGTRLTVT.

The rearrangement joins TRBV28 to TRBJ1-1, with D perhaps matching TRBD1 (6 bases). The V gene lost 5 bases and the J gene lost 5 bases, with 15 bases spanning the gap. Per the germline V gene, CDR1 is MDHEN and CDR2 is SYDVKM. This CDR3 contains 14 residues. CDR3 in DNA: TGTGCCAGCAGTCCCAGGGGTTTGAGGACTGAAGCTTTCTTT. Its translation is CASSPRGLRTEAFF.

This chain uses TRBV9 with TRBJ2-1, with 10 bases lining up with TRBD2. Trimming cost V 0 bases and J 9 bases; bases outside gene matches: 12. Germline V lookup: CDR1 SGDLS, CDR2 YYNGEE. The CDR3 consists of 17 residues. The CDR3 nucleotides read TGTGCCAGCAGCGTAGCTGACCGGGCTAGCGGGAGAGGTGAGCAGTTCTTC. This encodes CASSVADRASGRGEQFF.

The chain is built from TRBV27 and TRBJ2-7; 7 bases align to TRBD1. Germline loops: CDR1 MNHEY, CDR2 SMNVEV (reference sequence). CDR3 length: 14 amino acids. Trimming at V came to 9 bases and at J to 2 bases, leaving 10 bases not matched to a gene. In DNA, the CDR3 is TGTGCCAGACCCTTCCCCGACAGGGCCTACGAGCAGTACTTC. This translates into CARPFPDRAYEQYF.

This clone was counted a few times. V is TRBV11-2 and J is TRBJ2-2; 7 bases agree with TRBD1. The trim removed 1 base at V and 1 base at J, leaving 3 bases unmatched. The CDR3 spans 16 residues. Germline V gives CDR1 SGHAT, CDR2 FQNNGV. CDR3 region: CASSLGRQGNTGELFF. The CDR3 nucleotides are TGTGCCAGCAGCTTAGGGCGACAGGGGAACACCGGGGAGCTGTTTTTT. Together with reference TRBV11-2 and TRBJ2-2, the CDR3 gives the full variable domain: EAGVAQSPRYKIIEKRQSVAFWCNPISGHATLYWYQQILGQGPKLLIQFQNNGVVDDSQLPKDRFSAERLKGVDSTLKIQPAKLEDSAVYLCASSLGRQGNTGELFFGEGSRLTVL.

This sequence joins TRBV28 and TRBJ2-1, with 9 nucleotides matching TRBD1. Germline CDR1 and CDR2: MDHEN and SYDVKM. V trimming: 6 bases; J trimming: 4 bases; junction bases outside the gene matches: 4. This CDR3 is built from 14 residues. CDR3 residues: CASRSQGAYNEQFF. CDR3 nucleotide sequence: TGTGCCAGCAGATCACAGGGGGCGTACAATGAGCAGTTCTTC.

The chain couples TRBV2 to TRBJ1-5; the D gene is possibly TRBD1 (6 bases). V lost 8 bases to trimming and J lost 3 bases, with 11 bases between them. The germline V gene has CDR1 SNHLY and CDR2 FYNNEI. The CDR3 totals 13 residues. Here the CDR3 DNA reads TGTGCCAGCGGTAGACAGGTCAATCAGCCCCAGCATTTT. It codes for CASGRQVNQPQHF.

The rearrangement links TRBV29-1 to TRBJ2-1; TRBD2 matches at 7 bases. There are 15 residues in the CDR3. Germline assignment: CDR1 SQVTM and CDR2 ANQGSEA. The ends lost 7 bases at V and 4 bases at J; junction bases unmatched: 13. CDR3 nucleotides: TGCAGCGCCTCAGCAGCGCTAGCGGCGTACAATGAGCAGTTCTTC. It yields the protein CSASAALAAYNEQFF.

A few counts support this clone. The rearrangement uses TRBV2 and TRBJ2-2; 11 bases are a match to TRBD1. Germline assignment: CDR1 SNHLY and CDR2 FYNNEI. The CDR3 is 16 amino acids. V was clipped by 2 bases and J by 4 bases; unmatched bases: 3. The CDR3 is CASSEYGTGGTGELFF. The CDR3 DNA reads as TGTGCCAGCAGTGAATACGGGACAGGGGGCACCGGGGAGCTGTTTTTT. The variable domain in full, with the rest retrieved from reference TRBV2 and TRBJ2-2, is EPEVTQTPSHQVTQMGQEVILRCVPISNHLYFYWYRQILGQKVEFLVSFYNNEISEKSEIFDDQFSVERPDGSNFTLKIRSTKLEDSAMYFCASSEYGTGGTGELFFGEGSRLTVL.

This rearrangement joins TRBV5-1 to TRBJ2-1; 8 bases line up with TRBD2. The V and J ends lost 0 bases and 9 bases, in that order; junction bases with no gene match: 14. The germline gives CDR1 SGHRS, CDR2 YFSETQ. The CDR3 sequence is 17 residues long. The CDR3 region has the DNA TGCGCCAGCAGCTTGGTGTTCGGAGTAGCGGGGCTAGGTGAGCAGTTCTTC. Translating gives CASSLVFGVAGLGEQFF.

V and J are TRBV7-6 and TRBJ2-1; D perhaps matches TRBD1 (5 bases). Trimming pared 8 bases from V and 6 bases from J, leaving 17 bases between. CDR3 size: 14 residues. In germline, CDR1 is SGHVS, CDR2 FNYEAQ. The CDR3 region is CASSWPGNPNEQFF. The CDR3 DNA follows: TGTGCCAGCTCTTGGCCAGGGAACCCCAATGAGCAGTTCTTC. Using reference TRBV7-6 and TRBJ2-1 for the parts outside the CDR3, the full variable domain is GAGVSQSPRYKVTKRGQDVALRCDPISGHVSLYWYRQALGQGPEFLTYFNYEAQQDKSGLPNDRFSAERPEGSISTLTIQRTEQRDSAMYRCASSWPGNPNEQFFGPGTRLTVL.

The V gene is TRBV7-2, the J gene TRBJ2-1, with 9 bases that match TRBD2. J gave up 2 bases and V 5 bases, and 4 bases lay outside the gene matches. Germline-derived CDR1 and CDR2 are SGHTA and FQGNSA. There are 15 residues in the CDR3. The DNA for the CDR3 is TGTGCCAGCAGCCCTCTAGCGGGACCCTACAATGAGCAGTTCTTC. Its protein is CASSPLAGPYNEQFF.

The rearrangement uses TRBV5-1 and TRBJ2-7, with 7 bases lining up with TRBD1. Germline V gives CDR1 SGHRS, CDR2 YFSETQ. The CDR3 runs to 13 residues. J gave up 5 bases and V 4 bases, and 6 bases lay outside the gene matches. The CDR3 spells CASSALGGHEQYV. CDR3 coding DNA: TGCGCCAGCAGCGCCCTAGGGGGCCACGAGCAGTACGTC.

This clone was recorded once. V usage is TRBV2 and J usage is TRBJ2-5; 7 bases fit TRBD2. CDR3 size: 14 residues. Unmatched junction bases numbered 11, after V lost 8 bases and J lost 5 bases. The germline V gene encodes CDR1 SNHLY and CDR2 FYNNEI. In DNA, the CDR3 is TGTGCCAGCGGCTTTAGGGAGGGAAGGGAGACCCAGTACTTC. Its translation is CASGFREGRETQYF.

CDR3 sequence: CASSLATAYEQYF. The CDR3 bases are TGTGCCAGCAGTTTAGCGACAGCCTACGAGCAGTACTTC. The rearrangement links TRBV27 to TRBJ2-7; maybe TRBD1 (5 bases). CDR3 length equals 13 residues. V dropped 2 bases and J dropped 2 bases, with 7 bases sitting between them. Germline V gene lookup returns CDR1 MNHEY and CDR2 SMNVEV (reference sequence).